This TCR beta chain was identified during a study of shared clonotypes between healthy human individuals. Several immunoSEQ plates held equal portions of the genomic DNA taken from each subset. Around 30,000 T cell genomes, or around 330 ng DNA, went into replicate PCRs of unsorted PBMC. Authors' methods: Quality scores were absent from the junction-only immunoSEQ sequences, so filtering differed. Sequencing was performed with immunoSEQ multiplex PCR; in TCRdb, only in-frame clones are kept and a portion is missing. V and J calls and clone size are as listed in that table; D and trimming were resolved from the DNA. The table lists some 510,000 clones, 70% to 80% of them singletons. The sequence came from a woman aged 35 to 49 in good health. Some clones in this sample may be carry-over from other donors' samples. The sample taken for sequencing was PBMCs.

The CDR3 spells CASAYRVNQPQHF. DNA for the CDR3: TGTGCCAGCGCTTACAGGGTCAATCAGCCCCAGCATTTT. The V call is TRBV2, the J call TRBJ1-5; D is possibly TRBD1 (6 bases). V was trimmed by 8 bases and J by 3 bases, leaving 11 bases between them. CDR3 size: 13 residues. The germline V gene encodes CDR1 SNHLY and CDR2 FYNNEI.